The 31 T cell receptor beta chains below all came from one sample that was sequenced in a study of blood T cell repertoires in COVID-19. The protocol was immunoSEQ multiplex PCR, while the TCRdb copy is restricted to in-frame clones and leaves out a portion. The table has 150,000 or so clones, more than 70% seen once; the top ten hold 10% to 13%. The sequenced material came from peripheral blood. The receptors stem from a man between 45 and 60 years old with acute or convalescent COVID-19.

This clone was observed a single time. Different DNA sequences within this sample yield the same CDR3. The J gene is TRBJ2-2, the V gene TRBV24-1; D not certain. V lost 2 bases and J 5 bases, leaving 2 bases between the germline ends. The CDR3 is 12 amino acids. CDR1 is KGHDR, CDR2 SFDVKD, per germline. As DNA, the CDR3 is TGTGCCACCAGTGATTCAACCGGGGAGCTGTTTTTT. This sequence encodes CATSDSTGELFF.

The V gene is TRBV6-5, the J gene TRBJ1-3; possible D gene TRBD1, 5 bases. Germline lookup yields CDR1 MNHEY and CDR2 SVGAGI. Trimming took 4 bases from V and 0 from J, leaving 10 bases between them. This CDR3 is 15 amino acids long. In nucleotides, the CDR3 is TGTGCCAGCAGTTTCCGACAGTTCTCTGGAAACACCATATATTTT. This codes for CASSFRQFSGNTIYF.

This clone was recorded once. V and J are TRBV30 and TRBJ1-1, with D unresolved. The germline gives CDR1 GTSNPN, CDR2 SVGIG (reference sequence). The CDR3 has 14 amino acids. Deletions cut 4 bases from V and 0 bases from J, with 12 bases between. The CDR3 sequence: CAWMAGNMNTEAFF. The CDR3 DNA reads as TGTGCCTGGATGGCAGGAAATATGAACACTGAAGCTTTCTTT.

The chain combines TRBV2 with TRBJ2-2; 9 bases map to TRBD1. Trimming took 2 bases from V and 4 from J; bases not matched to a gene: 17. The CDR3 is made up of 20 amino acids. Germline values: CDR1 SNHLY, CDR2 FYNNEI. CDR3 amino acids: CASSEPQKIGTGKSTGELFF. The CDR3 DNA reads as TGTGCCAGCAGTGAACCCCAAAAGATTGGGACAGGGAAGAGCACCGGGGAGCTGTTTTTT. The full variable domain, rest sourced from reference TRBV2 and TRBJ2-2, is EPEVTQTPSHQVTQMGQEVILRCVPISNHLYFYWYRQILGQKVEFLVSFYNNEISEKSEIFDDQFSVERPDGSNFTLKIRSTKLEDSAMYFCASSEPQKIGTGKSTGELFFGEGSRLTVL.

V gene TRBV11-3 combines with J gene TRBJ2-3; no clear D. The V and J ends lost 0 bases and 1 base respectively, with 11 bases between them. This CDR3 contains 16 residues. The germline V gene has CDR1 SGHNT and CDR2 YENEEA. The CDR3 nucleotides are TGTGCCAGCAGCTTAGACTCCCAACGGGGCACAGATACGCAGTATTTT. This codes for CASSLDSQRGTDTQYF.

The chain is built from TRBV4-1 and TRBJ2-1; 11 bases are a match to TRBD1. V lost 0 bases to trimming and J lost 3 bases; unmatched junction nucleotides: 1. The CDR3 contains 16 residues. CDR1 and CDR2 from the germline V gene are MGHRA and YSYEKL. The CDR3 here is CASSQDGTGGYNEQFF. The CDR3 DNA is TGCGCCAGCAGCCAAGATGGGACAGGGGGCTACAATGAGCAGTTCTTC.

J is TRBJ2-6 and V is TRBV5-1, with a possible D match to TRBD2 (6 bases). The germline V gene has CDR1 SGHRS and CDR2 YFSETQ. Trimming cost V 1 base and J 1 base, with 15 bases left between them. The CDR3 spans 18 residues. CDR3 protein: CASSLIASVNSGANVLTF. In DNA form, the CDR3 reads TGCGCCAGCAGCTTGATCGCTAGCGTTAATTCTGGGGCCAACGTCCTGACTTTC.

The chain couples TRBV27 to TRBJ2-7; 7 nucleotides agree with TRBD2. Germline V CDR1 and CDR2: MNHEY, SMNVEV (reference sequence). V shed 0 bases and J 3 bases; nucleotides not matched to a gene: 11. The CDR3 runs 17 residues. The CDR3 region is CASSLSFRGRGGYEQYF. The DNA for the CDR3 is TGTGCCAGCAGTTTATCCTTTCGCGGGAGAGGCGGCTACGAGCAGTACTTC.

V gene TRBV14 combines with J gene TRBJ1-1; the match to TRBD1 covers 7 bases. V shed 2 bases, J shed 3 bases, and the junction held 6 bases outside the gene matches. The CDR3 runs to 15 residues. Germline V gene data show CDR1 as SGHDN and CDR2 as FVKESK. CDR3 DNA: TGTGCCAGCAGCCAATTCCAGGGGGTTGACACTGAAGCTTTCTTT. Amino acids: CASSQFQGVDTEAFF.

J is TRBJ1-2 and V is TRBV3-1 (or the pseudogene TRBV3-2); D is perhaps TRBD1 (5 bases). CDR3 length equals 14 residues. The germline V and J ends were trimmed by 5 bases and 5 bases, with 15 bases remaining between them. Per the germline V gene, CDR1 is LGHDT and CDR2 is YNNKEL (reference sequence). The CDR3 region is CASSVTGGVYGYTF. For the CDR3, the DNA is TGTGCCAGCAGCGTAACGGGGGGGGTATATGGCTACACCTTC.

V is TRBV10-3 and J is TRBJ2-2, with D possibly TRBD1 on 5 matching bases. The CDR3 loop spans 15 amino acids. Germline-derived CDR1 and CDR2 are ENHRY and SYGVKD. Trimming took 0 bases from V and 5 from J, leaving 10 bases between them. CDR3 in amino acids: CAISESARGTGELFF. CDR3 sequence (DNA): TGTGCCATCAGTGAGTCGGCTAGGGGTACCGGGGAGCTGTTTTTT.

This chain's CDR3 is CASSSTGDGYGYTF. CDR3 DNA sequence: TGCGCCAGCAGCTCAACAGGGGACGGCTATGGCTACACCTTC. The rearrangement uses TRBV5-1 and TRBJ1-2; 7 positions match TRBD1. Germline V lookup: CDR1 SGHRS, CDR2 YFSETQ. With V trimmed by 3 bases and J by 4 bases, 6 bases remained unmatched. CDR3 length: 14 residues.

This sequence joins TRBV29-1 and TRBJ2-1; TRBD2 aligns across 7 bases. CDR1 SQVTM and CDR2 ANQGSEA come from the germline V gene. This CDR3 comprises 17 residues. The V gene end was trimmed by 3 bases and the J gene end by 7 bases; junction bases not matched to a gene: 18. The CDR3 sequence is CSVEETPWGRAGNEQFF. The CDR3 nucleotides read TGCAGCGTTGAGGAGACCCCTTGGGGGAGGGCCGGTAATGAGCAGTTCTTC.

This CDR3 is CASRSAGTEAYEQYF. CDR3 in DNA: TGTGCCAGCAGATCTGCCGGGACAGAGGCCTACGAGCAGTACTTC. The chain employs TRBV28 and TRBJ2-7, with 7 bases aligning to TRBD1. Germline trimming cut 6 bases from V and 2 bases from J; bases unmatched to any gene: 10. CDR1 and CDR2 (germline): MDHEN, SYDVKM. This CDR3 has 15 residues.

The chain uses TRBV24-1 and TRBJ2-7; D may be TRBD1 (5 bases). V dropped 1 base and J dropped 9 bases, with 9 bases sitting between them. Germline V gene lookup returns CDR1 KGHDR and CDR2 SFDVKD. The CDR3 has 12 residues. In nucleotides, the CDR3 is TGTGCCACCAGTGATTTCACAGGCGTGCAGTACTTC. It codes for CATSDFTGVQYF.

The chain carries TRBV7-9 and TRBJ1-2; 8 bases are a match to TRBD1. J gave up 8 bases and V 3 bases, and 11 bases lay outside the gene matches. The CDR3 is 15 amino acids. CDR1 is SEHNR and CDR2 is FQNEAQ in the germline V gene (reference sequence). Here the CDR3 reads CASSFQTGAARGYTF. In DNA, the CDR3 is TGTGCCAGCAGCTTCCAGACAGGGGCGGCGAGGGGCTACACCTTC.

V is TRBV2 and J is TRBJ1-5, with no clear D. CDR1 is SNHLY, CDR2 FYNNEI, per germline. Trimming removed 0 bases from V and 7 bases from J, with 4 bases in between. The CDR3 is 12 amino acids. The CDR3 DNA reads TGTGCCAGCAGTGAAGCGCGGCAGCCCCAGCATTTT. Its protein is CASSEARQPQHF. The complete variable domain, with remaining parts taken from reference TRBV2 and TRBJ1-5, reads EPEVTQTPSHQVTQMGQEVILRCVPISNHLYFYWYRQILGQKVEFLVSFYNNEISEKSEIFDDQFSVERPDGSNFTLKIRSTKLEDSAMYFCASSEARQPQHFGDGTRLSIL.

The CDR3 DNA is TGTGCCACCAGTCAGCCTAGCGGGAGGACAGATACGCAGTATTTT. Translating it yields CATSQPSGRTDTQYF. The chain employs TRBV15 and TRBJ2-3; TRBD2 aligns across 11 bases. V was pared by 6 bases and J by 3 bases, with 5 bases of the junction left unmatched. This CDR3 is built from 15 residues. Germline V gives CDR1 LNHNV, CDR2 YYDKDF (reference sequence).

This chain connects TRBV9 to TRBJ2-3, with TRBD2 matching 7 bases. Germline V CDR1 and CDR2: SGDLS, YYNGEE. Trimming removed 4 bases from V and 0 bases from J; junction bases left unmatched: 8. The CDR3 contains 16 residues. CDR3 loop: CASSLLGGSSTDTQYF. In DNA form, the CDR3 reads TGTGCCAGCAGCCTTCTGGGAGGGAGCAGCACAGATACGCAGTATTTT.

The V and J genes are TRBV19 and TRBJ1-2; TRBD1 aligns across 7 bases. With V trimmed by 5 bases and J by 6 bases, 9 bases remained unmatched. This CDR3 region has 14 residues. Germline values: CDR1 LNHDA, CDR2 SQIVND (reference sequence). CDR3 bases: TGTGCCAGTAGTGGCCGACAGGGAGCGAATGGCTACACCTTC. Translating it yields CASSGRQGANGYTF.

V usage is TRBV5-4 and J usage is TRBJ2-7; a possible D gene is TRBD1 (6 bases). Looked up from germline, CDR1 is SGHNT and CDR2 is YYREEE (reference sequence). This CDR3 comprises 13 residues. V gave up 2 bases and J gave up 2 bases, with 8 bases separating them. This CDR3 reads CASSLGGPYEQYF. In nucleotides, the CDR3 is TGTGCCAGCAGCTTAGGGGGTCCCTACGAGCAGTACTTC.

This chain joins TRBV2 and TRBJ2-2, with D unclear. Germline V gene data show CDR1 as SNHLY and CDR2 as FYNNEI. The CDR3 length is 11 residues. V lost 5 bases and J lost 7, with 5 bases in between. DNA for the CDR3: TGTGCCAGCAGTAGAGGCGGGGAGCTGTTTTTT. Protein: CASSRGGELFF.

The V gene is TRBV29-1, the J gene TRBJ1-1; 10 nucleotides agree with TRBD1. Trimming removed 6 bases from V and 0 bases from J; junction bases left unmatched: 7. The CDR3 sequence is 15 residues long. Per the germline V gene, CDR1 is SQVTM and CDR2 is ANQGSEA. CDR3 sequence: CSVRGTGALNTEAFF. CDR3 DNA sequence: TGCAGCGTGCGAGGGACAGGGGCTCTGAACACTGAAGCTTTCTTT.

This chain joins TRBV5-1 and TRBJ2-7; 8 bases agree with TRBD1. J gave up 2 bases and V 2 bases, and 9 bases lay outside the gene matches. Germline CDR1 reads SGHRS; CDR2 reads YFSETQ. CDR3 size: 16 residues. The CDR3 is CASSLNVGTGPYEQYF. The DNA of the CDR3 is TGCGCCAGCAGCTTAAATGTCGGGACAGGACCCTACGAGCAGTACTTC.

The chain joins TRBV5-1 to TRBJ1-1; D is uncertain. CDR1 SGHRS and CDR2 YFSETQ come from the germline V gene. The CDR3 is 14 residues long. V gave up 3 bases and J gave up 1 base, with 10 bases separating them. CDR3 sequence: CASSSGVGNTEAFF. CDR3 DNA sequence: TGCGCCAGCAGCTCCGGTGTCGGGAACACTGAAGCTTTCTTT. Looking up the rest from reference TRBV5-1 and TRBJ1-1 gives the full variable domain: KAGVTQTPRYLIKTRGQQVTLSCSPISGHRSVSWYQQTPGQGLQFLFEYFSETQRNKGNFPGRFSGRQFSNSRSEMNVSTLELGDSALYLCASSSGVGNTEAFFGQGTRLTVV.

V gene TRBV5-6 combines with J gene TRBJ1-2; D is perhaps TRBD1 (5 bases). This CDR3 has 17 amino acids. Between the trimmed V and J ends, which lost 3 bases and 3 bases, there was a span of 21 bases. Looked up from germline, CDR1 is SGHDT and CDR2 is YYEEEE. CDR3 in amino acids: CASSSTVLGDSDYGYTF. The CDR3 bases are TGTGCCAGCAGCTCGACGGTTCTCGGAGACAGCGACTATGGCTACACCTTC. The variable domain in full, with the rest retrieved from reference TRBV5-6 and TRBJ1-2, is DAGVTQSPTHLIKTRGQQVTLRCSPKSGHDTVSWYQQALGQGPQFIFQYYEEEERQRGNFPDRFSGHQFPNYSSELNVNALLLGDSALYLCASSSTVLGDSDYGYTFGSGTRLTVV.

The CDR3, as DNA: TGTGCCAGCAGTCGTGGTCCTGGACAGGGTCTTGACACCTTC. Translating gives CASSRGPGQGLDTF. V usage is TRBV6-5 and J usage is TRBJ1-2; 8 positions match TRBD1. The CDR3 extends over 14 amino acids. Germline-derived CDR1 and CDR2 are MNHEY and SVGAGI. V trimming: 5 bases; J trimming: 12 bases; junction bases outside the gene matches: 14.

The chain joins TRBV5-1 to TRBJ2-3, with 11 bases matching TRBD2. The CDR3 consists of 15 residues. Germline lookup yields CDR1 SGHRS and CDR2 YFSETQ. Losses at the gene ends were 4 bases for V and 4 bases for J; bases not matched to a gene: 5. CDR3: CASSDTSGGSDTQYF. The DNA for the CDR3 is TGCGCCAGCAGCGATACTAGCGGGGGCTCAGATACGCAGTATTTT.

V and J are TRBV25-1 and TRBJ1-2, with TRBD1 identical over 8 bases. This CDR3 has 15 residues. J lost 3 bases, V lost 6 bases, and 9 bases had no gene match. Germline V lookup: CDR1 MGHDK, CDR2 SYGVNS. CDR3 sequence reads: CASSRTGGNDYGYTF. The CDR3 nucleotides are TGTGCCAGCAGCAGAACAGGGGGTAATGACTATGGCTACACCTTC.

J is TRBJ2-7 and V is TRBV10-1, with 7 positions matching TRBD1. Germline V CDR1 and CDR2: WNHNN, SYGVQD (reference sequence). J gave up 3 bases and V 11 bases, and 4 bases lay outside the gene matches. CDR3 size: 11 residues. CDR3 nucleotides: TGCGCCTCAACAGGGGTCTACGAGCAGTACTTC. Translating it yields CASTGVYEQYF.

The chain links TRBV2 to TRBJ1-5; D call uncertain. The CDR3 covers 13 residues. Germline lookup yields CDR1 SNHLY and CDR2 FYNNEI. V gave up 4 bases and J gave up 5 bases, with 9 bases separating them. CDR3 in amino acids: CASSGAGYQPQHF. DNA for the CDR3: TGTGCCAGCAGTGGGGCAGGCTATCAGCCCCAGCATTTT.